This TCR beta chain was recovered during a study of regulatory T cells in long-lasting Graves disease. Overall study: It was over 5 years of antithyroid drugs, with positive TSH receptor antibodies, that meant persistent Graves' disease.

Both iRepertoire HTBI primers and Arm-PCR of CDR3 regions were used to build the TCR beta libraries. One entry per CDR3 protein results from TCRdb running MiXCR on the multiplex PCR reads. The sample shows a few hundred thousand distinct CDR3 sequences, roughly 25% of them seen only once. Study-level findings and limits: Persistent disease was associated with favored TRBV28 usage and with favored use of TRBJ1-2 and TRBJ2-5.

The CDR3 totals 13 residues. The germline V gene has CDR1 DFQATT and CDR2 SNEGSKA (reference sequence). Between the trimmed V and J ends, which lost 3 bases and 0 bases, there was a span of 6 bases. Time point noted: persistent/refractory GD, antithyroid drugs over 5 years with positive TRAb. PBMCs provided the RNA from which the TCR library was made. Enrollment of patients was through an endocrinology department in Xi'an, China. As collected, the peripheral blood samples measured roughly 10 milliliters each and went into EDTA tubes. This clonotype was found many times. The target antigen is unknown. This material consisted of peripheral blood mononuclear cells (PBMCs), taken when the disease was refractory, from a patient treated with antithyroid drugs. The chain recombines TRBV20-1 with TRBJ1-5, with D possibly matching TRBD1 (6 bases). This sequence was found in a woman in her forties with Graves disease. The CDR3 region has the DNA TGCAGTGCTAGCAGGGGTAGCAATCAGCCCCAGCATTTT. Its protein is CSASRGSNQPQHF.